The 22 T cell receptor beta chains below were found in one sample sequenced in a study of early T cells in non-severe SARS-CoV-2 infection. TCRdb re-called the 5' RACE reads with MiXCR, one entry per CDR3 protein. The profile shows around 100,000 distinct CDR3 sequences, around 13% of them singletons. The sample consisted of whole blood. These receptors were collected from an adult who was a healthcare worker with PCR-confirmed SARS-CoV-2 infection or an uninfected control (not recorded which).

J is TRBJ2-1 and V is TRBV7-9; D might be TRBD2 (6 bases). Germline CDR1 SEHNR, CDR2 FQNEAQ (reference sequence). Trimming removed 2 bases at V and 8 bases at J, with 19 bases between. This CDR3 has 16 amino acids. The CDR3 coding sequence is TGTGCCAGCAGCTTAAAGCTAGCGAGTGTAGTCGATGAGCAGTTCTTC. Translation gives CASSLKLASVVDEQFF.

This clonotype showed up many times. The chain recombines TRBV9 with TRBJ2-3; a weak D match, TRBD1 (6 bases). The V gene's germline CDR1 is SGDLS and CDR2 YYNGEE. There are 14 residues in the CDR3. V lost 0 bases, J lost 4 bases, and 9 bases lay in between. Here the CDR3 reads CASSVGQGSDTQYF. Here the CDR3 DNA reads TGTGCCAGCAGCGTAGGTCAGGGGTCAGATACGCAGTATTTT.

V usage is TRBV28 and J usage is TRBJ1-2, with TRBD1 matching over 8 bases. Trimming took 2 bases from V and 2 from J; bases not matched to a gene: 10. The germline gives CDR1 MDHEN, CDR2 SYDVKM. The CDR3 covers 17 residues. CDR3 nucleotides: TGTGCCAGCAGTTTAGCGGCAGGGGGCGAGGGAAACTATGGCTACACCTTC. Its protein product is CASSLAAGGEGNYGYTF.

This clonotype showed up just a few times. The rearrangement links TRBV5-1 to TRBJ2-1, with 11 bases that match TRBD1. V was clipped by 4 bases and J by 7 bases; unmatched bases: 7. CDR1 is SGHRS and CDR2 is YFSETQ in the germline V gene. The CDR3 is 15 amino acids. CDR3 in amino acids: CASSTGTGGRNEQFF. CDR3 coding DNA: TGCGCCAGCAGCACCGGGACAGGGGGGAGAAATGAGCAGTTCTTC.

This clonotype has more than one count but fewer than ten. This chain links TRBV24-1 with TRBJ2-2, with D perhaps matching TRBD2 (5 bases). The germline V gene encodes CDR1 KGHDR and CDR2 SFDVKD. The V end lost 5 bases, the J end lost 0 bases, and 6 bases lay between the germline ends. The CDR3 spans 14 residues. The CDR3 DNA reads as TGTGCCACCAGTGCTAGCCCGAACACCGGGGAGCTGTTTTTT. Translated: CATSASPNTGELFF.

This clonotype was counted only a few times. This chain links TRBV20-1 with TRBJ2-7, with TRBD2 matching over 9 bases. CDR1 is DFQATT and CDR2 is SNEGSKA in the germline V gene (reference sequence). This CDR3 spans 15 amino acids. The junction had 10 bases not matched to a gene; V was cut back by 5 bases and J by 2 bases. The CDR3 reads CSAPLGGRAPYEQYF. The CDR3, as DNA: TGCAGTGCTCCCCTTGGCGGGAGGGCCCCCTACGAGCAGTACTTC.

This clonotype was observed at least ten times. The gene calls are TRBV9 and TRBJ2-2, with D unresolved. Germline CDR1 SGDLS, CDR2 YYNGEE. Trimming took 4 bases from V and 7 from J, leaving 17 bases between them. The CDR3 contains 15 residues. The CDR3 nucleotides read TGTGCCAGCAGCCTCGAGTCCGGAGAACTCGGGGAGCTGTTTTTT. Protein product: CASSLESGELGELFF.

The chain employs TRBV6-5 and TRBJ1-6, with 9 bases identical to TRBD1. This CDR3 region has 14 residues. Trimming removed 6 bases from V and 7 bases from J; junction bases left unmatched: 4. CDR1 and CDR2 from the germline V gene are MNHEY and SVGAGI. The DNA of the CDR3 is TGTGCCAGCAGAGGACAGGGGAGAAATTCACCCCTCCACTTT. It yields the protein CASRGQGRNSPLHF.

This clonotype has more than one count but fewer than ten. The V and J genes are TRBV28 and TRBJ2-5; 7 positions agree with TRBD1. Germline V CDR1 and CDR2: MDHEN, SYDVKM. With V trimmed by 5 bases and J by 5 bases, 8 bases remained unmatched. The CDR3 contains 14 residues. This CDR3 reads CASSPMTGKETQYF. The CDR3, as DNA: TGTGCCAGCAGTCCAATGACAGGGAAGGAGACCCAGTACTTC.

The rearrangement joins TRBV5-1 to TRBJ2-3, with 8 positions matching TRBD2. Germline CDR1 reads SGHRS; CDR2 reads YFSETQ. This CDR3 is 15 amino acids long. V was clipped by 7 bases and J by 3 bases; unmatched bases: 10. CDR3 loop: CASRSGTSGTDTQYF. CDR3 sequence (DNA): TGCGCCAGCCGCTCCGGGACTAGTGGGACAGATACGCAGTATTTT.

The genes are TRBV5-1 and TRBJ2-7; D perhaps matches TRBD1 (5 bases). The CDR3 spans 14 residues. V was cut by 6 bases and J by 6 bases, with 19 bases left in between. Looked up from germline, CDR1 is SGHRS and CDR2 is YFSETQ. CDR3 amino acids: CASTSDMGSSEQYF. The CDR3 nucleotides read TGCGCCAGCACATCGGACATGGGTAGCTCCGAGCAGTACTTC.

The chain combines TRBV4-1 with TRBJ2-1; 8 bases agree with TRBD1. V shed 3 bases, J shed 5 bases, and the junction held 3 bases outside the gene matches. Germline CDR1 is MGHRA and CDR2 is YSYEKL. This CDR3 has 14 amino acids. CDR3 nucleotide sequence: TGCGCCAGCAGCCACAGGGGGCGAGACAATGAGCAGTTCTTC. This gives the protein CASSHRGRDNEQFF.

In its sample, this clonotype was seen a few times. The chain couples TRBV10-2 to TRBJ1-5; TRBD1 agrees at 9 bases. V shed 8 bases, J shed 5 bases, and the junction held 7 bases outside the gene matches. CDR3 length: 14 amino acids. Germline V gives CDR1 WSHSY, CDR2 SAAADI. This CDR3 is CASDPDRGYQPQHF. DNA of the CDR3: TGCGCCAGCGACCCGGACAGGGGTTATCAGCCCCAGCATTTT.

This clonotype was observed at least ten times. The CDR3 nucleotides read TGCAGTGCTAGAACAGGGGATTATTCACCCCTCCACTTT. Translated: CSARTGDYSPLHF. This chain joins TRBV20-1 and TRBJ1-6; 7 positions match TRBD1. CDR3 length equals 13 residues. V shed 2 bases, J shed 8 bases, and the junction held 3 bases outside the gene matches. Germline V gene sequence: CDR1 DFQATT, CDR2 SNEGSKA (reference sequence).

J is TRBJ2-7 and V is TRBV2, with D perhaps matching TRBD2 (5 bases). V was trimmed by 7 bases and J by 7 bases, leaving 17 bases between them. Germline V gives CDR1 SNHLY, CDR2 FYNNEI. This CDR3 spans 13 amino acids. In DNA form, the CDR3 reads TGTGCCAGCACTTACCACGGGGTGGAGGAGCAGTACTTC. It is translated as CASTYHGVEEQYF.

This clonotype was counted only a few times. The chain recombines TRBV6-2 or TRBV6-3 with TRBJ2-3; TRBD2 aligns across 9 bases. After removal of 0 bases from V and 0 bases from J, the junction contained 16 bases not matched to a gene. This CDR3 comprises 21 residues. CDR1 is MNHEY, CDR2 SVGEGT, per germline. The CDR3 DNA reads TGTGCCAGCAGTTACTCGAGGTGGTTAGCGGGAGAATCCCCTAGCACAGATACGCAGTATTTT. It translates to CASSYSRWLAGESPSTDTQYF.

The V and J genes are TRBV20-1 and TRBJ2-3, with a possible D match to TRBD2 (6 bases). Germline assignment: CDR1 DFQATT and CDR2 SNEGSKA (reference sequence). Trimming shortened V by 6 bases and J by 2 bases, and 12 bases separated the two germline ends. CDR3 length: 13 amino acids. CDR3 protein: CSALQGLTDTQYF. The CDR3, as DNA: TGCAGTGCCCTCCAGGGACTCACAGATACGCAGTATTTT.

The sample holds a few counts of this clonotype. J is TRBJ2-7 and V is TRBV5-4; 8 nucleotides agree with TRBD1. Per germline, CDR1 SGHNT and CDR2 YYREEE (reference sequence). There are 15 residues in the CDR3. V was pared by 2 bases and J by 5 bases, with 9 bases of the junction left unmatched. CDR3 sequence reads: CASSLWTGRYNEQYF. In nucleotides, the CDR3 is TGTGCCAGCAGCTTATGGACAGGGAGATATAACGAGCAGTACTTC.

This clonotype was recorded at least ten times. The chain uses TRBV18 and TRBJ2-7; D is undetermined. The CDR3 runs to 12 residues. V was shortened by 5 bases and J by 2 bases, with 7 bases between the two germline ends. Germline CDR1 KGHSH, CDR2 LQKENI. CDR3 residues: CASSSNTYEQYF. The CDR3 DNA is TGTGCCAGCTCAAGTAACACCTACGAGCAGTACTTC.

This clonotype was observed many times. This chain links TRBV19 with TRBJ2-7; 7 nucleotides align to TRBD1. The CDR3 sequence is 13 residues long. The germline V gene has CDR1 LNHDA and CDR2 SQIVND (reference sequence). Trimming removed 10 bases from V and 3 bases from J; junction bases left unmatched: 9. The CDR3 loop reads CANPRDRIYEQYF. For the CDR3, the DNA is TGTGCCAACCCCCGGGACAGAATCTACGAGCAGTACTTC.

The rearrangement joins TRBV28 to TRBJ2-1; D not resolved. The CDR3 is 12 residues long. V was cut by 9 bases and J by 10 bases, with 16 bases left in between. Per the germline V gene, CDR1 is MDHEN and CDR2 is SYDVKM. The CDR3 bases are TGTGCCAGTTTTCTTTCTGGCAGGGAGCAGTTCTTC. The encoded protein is CASFLSGREQFF.

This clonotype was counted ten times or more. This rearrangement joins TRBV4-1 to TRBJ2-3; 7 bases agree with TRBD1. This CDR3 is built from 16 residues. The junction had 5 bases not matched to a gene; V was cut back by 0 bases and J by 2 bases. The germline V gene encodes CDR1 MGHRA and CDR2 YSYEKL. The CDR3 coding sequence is TGCGCCAGCAGCCAAGAACGGGGACAGCTCACAGATACGCAGTATTTT. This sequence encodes CASSQERGQLTDTQYF.